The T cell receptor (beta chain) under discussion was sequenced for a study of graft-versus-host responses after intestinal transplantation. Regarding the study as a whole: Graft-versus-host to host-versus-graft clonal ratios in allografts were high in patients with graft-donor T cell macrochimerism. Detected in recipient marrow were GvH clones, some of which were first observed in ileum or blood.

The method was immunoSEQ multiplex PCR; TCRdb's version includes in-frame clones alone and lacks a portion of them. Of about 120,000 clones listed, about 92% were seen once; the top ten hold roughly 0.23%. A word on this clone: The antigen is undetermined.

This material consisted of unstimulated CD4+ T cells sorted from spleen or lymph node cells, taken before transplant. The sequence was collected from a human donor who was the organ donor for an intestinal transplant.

The CDR3 reads CASSLLAAYNEQFF. The CDR3 DNA sequence: TGTGCCAGCAGCCTACTAGCGGCCTACAATGAGCAGTTCTTC. The gene calls are TRBV14 and TRBJ2-1; 8 positions match TRBD2. CDR3 length: 14 residues. CDR1 SGHDN and CDR2 FVKESK come from the germline V gene. Germline trimming cut 4 bases from V and 2 bases from J; bases unmatched to any gene: 1. Using reference TRBV14 and TRBJ2-1 for the parts outside the CDR3, the full variable domain is EAGVTQFPSHSVIEKGQTVTLRCDPISGHDNLYWYRRVMGKEIKFLLHFVKESKQDESGMPNNRFLAERTGGTYSTLKVQPAELEDSGVYFCASSLLAAYNEQFFGPGTRLTVL.